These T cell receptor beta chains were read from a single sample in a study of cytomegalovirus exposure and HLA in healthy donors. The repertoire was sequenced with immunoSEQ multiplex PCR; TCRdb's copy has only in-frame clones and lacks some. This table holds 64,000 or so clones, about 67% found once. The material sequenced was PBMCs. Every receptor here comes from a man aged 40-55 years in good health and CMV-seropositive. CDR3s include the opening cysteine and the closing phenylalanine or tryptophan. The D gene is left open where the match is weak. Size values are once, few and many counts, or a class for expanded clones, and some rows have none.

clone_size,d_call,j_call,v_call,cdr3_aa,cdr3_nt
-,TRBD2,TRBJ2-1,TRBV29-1,CSVGPAGVPGDEQFF,TGCAGCGTTGGCCCAGCGGGGGTCCCAGGCGATGAGCAGTTCTTC
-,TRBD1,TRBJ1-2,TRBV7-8,CASSSRGTGINYGYTF,TGTGCCAGCAGCTCAAGAGGGACAGGGATTAACTATGGCTACACCTTC
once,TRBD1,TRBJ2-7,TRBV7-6,CASSHRGASEQYF,TGTGCCAGCAGCCACAGGGGCGCCTCCGAGCAGTACTTC
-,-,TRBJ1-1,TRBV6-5,CASSYAGTMNTEAFF,TGTGCCAGCAGTTACGCCGGGACAATGAACACTGAAGCTTTCTTT
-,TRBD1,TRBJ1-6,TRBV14,CASSLRTGQNSPLHF,TGTGCCAGCAGCCTTCGGACAGGGCAGAATTCACCCCTCCACTTT
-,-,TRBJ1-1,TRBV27,CASSLNRLNTEAFF,TGTGCCAGCAGTTTAAACAGATTGAACACTGAAGCTTTCTTT
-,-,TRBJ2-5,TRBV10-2,CASSEQGGSLETQYF,TGCGCCAGCAGTGAACAGGGGGGGAGTCTTGAGACCCAGTACTTC
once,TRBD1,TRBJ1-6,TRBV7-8,CASSLVEDRGRSPLHF,TGTGCCAGCAGCTTAGTAGAGGACAGGGGTAGGTCACCCCTCCACTTT
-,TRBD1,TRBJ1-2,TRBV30,CAWSEGRGAYGYTF,TGTGCCTGGAGTGAGGGCAGGGGGGCCTATGGCTACACCTTC
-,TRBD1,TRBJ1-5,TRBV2,CASRGMDRHQHF,TGTGCCAGCAGGGGTATGGACAGGCATCAGCATTTT
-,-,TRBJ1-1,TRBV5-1,CASSLAGFSGDTEAFF,TGCGCCAGCAGCTTGGCGGGTTTTTCGGGGGACACTGAAGCTTTCTTT
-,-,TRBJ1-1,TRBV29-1,CSAGTLNTEAFF,TGCAGCGCCGGGACATTGAACACTGAAGCTTTCTTT
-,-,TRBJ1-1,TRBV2,CASSTRGTSTRAFF,TGTGCCAGCAGTACCCGCGGGACTTCCACTCGGGCTTTCTTT
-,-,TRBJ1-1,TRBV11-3,CASSQGEGLGTPEAFF,TGTGCCAGCAGCCAAGGGGAGGGGTTAGGGACCCCTGAAGCTTTCTTT
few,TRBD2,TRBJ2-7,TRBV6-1,CASTTIAGGAQYF,TGTGCCAGCACTACGATAGCGGGAGGGGCGCAGTACTTC
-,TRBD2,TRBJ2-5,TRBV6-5,CASSYQRGGVETQYF,TGTGCCAGCAGTTACCAGCGGGGGGGCGTGGAGACCCAGTACTTC
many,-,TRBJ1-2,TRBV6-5,CASSYSPFHGYTF,TGTGCCAGCAGTTACTCCCCATTCCATGGCTACACCTTC
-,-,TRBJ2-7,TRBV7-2,CASSPYSAYEQYF,TGTGCCAGCAGCCCCTACTCTGCCTACGAGCAGTACTTC
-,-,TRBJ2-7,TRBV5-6,CASSLAGFEQYF,TGTGCCAGCAGCTTGGCAGGGTTCGAGCAGTACTTC
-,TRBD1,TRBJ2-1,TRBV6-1,CASRGTGGREQFF,TGTGCCAGCAGGGGAACAGGGGGTCGCGAGCAGTTCTTC
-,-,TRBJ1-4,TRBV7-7,CASSPGQTTNEKLFF,TGTGCTAGCAGCCCTGGACAGACTACTAATGAAAAACTGTTTTTT
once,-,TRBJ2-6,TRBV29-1,CSATGSGANVLTF,TGCAGCGCCACAGGTTCTGGGGCCAACGTCCTGACTTTC
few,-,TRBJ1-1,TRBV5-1,CASSLSGWGEAFF,TGCGCCAGCAGCTTGTCAGGGTGGGGTGAAGCTTTCTTT
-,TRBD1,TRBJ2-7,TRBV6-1,CASSELTGADEQYF,TGTGCCAGCAGTGAACTCACAGGGGCGGACGAGCAGTACTTC